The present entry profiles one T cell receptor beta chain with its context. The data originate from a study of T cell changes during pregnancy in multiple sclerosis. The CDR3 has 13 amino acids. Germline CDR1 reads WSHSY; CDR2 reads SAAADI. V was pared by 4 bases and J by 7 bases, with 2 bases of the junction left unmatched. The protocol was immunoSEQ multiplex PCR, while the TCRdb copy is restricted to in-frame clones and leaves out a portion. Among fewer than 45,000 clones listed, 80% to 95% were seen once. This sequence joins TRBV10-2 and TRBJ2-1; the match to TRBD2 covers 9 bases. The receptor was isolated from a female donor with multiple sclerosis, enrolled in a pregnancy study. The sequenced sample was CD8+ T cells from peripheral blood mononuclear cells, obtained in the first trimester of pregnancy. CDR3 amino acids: CASSGTSVNEQFF. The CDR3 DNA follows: TGCGCCAGCAGTGGGACTAGCGTAAATGAGCAGTTCTTC.